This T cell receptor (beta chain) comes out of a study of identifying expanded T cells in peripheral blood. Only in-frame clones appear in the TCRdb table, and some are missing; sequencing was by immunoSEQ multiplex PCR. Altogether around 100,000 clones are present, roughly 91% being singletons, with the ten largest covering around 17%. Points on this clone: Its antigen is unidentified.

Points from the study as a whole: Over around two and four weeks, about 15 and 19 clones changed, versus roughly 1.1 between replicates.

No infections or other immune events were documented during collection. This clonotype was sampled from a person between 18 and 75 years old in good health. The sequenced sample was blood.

The CDR3 is CASSEGQGGGYGYTF. DNA of the CDR3: TGTGCCAGCAGTGAAGGGCAGGGAGGAGGGTATGGCTACACCTTC. The chain employs TRBV25-1 and TRBJ1-2; the D gene is possibly TRBD1 (5 bases). This CDR3 contains 15 residues. Trimming cost V 2 bases and J 5 bases, with 15 bases left between them. Germline values: CDR1 MGHDK, CDR2 SYGVNS.